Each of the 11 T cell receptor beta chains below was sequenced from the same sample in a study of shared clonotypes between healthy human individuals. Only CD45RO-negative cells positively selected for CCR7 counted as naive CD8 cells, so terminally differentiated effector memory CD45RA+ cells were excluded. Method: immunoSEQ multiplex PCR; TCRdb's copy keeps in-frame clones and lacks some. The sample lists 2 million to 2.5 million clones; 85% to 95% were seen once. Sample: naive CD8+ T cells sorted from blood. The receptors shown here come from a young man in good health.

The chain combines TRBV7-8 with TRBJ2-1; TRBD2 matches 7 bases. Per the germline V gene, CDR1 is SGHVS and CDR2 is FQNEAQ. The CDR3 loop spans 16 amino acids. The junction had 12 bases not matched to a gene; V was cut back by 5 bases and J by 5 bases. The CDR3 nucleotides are TGTGCCAGCAGCCTTATATGGCGGGAGAATCACAATGAGCAGTTCTTC. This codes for CASSLIWRENHNEQFF.

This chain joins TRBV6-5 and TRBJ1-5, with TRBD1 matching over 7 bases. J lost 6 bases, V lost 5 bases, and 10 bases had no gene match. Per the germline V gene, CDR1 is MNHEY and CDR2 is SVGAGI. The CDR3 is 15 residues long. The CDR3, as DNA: TGTGCCAGCAGTGCCGGGGAGGGGGCGGCTCAGCCCCAGCATTTT. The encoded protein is CASSAGEGAAQPQHF.

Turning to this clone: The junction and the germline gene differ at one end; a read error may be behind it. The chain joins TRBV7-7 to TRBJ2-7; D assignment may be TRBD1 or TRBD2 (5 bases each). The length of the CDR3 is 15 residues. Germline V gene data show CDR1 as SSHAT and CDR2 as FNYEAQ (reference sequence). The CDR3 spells CASSLGVGTAYEQYF. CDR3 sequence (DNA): TGTGCTAGCAGCTTGGGGGTTGGGACGGCCTACGAGCAGTACTTC.

The CDR3: CASRGTGASYEQYF. The CDR3 nucleotides read TGCGCCAGCAGGGGGACAGGGGCCTCCTACGAGCAGTACTTC. The J gene is TRBJ2-7, the V gene TRBV10-2; 10 bases map to TRBD1. Per germline, CDR1 WSHSY and CDR2 SAAADI. The CDR3 consists of 14 residues. The J segment lost 0 bases and the V segment lost 6 bases, leaving 2 bases of the junction unmatched.

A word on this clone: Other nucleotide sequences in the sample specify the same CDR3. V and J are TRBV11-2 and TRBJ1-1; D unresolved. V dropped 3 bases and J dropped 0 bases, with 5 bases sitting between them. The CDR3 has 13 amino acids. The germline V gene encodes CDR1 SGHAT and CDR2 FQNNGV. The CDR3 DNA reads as TGTGCCAGCAGCTTCGGGTTGAACACTGAAGCTTTCTTT. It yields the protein CASSFGLNTEAFF. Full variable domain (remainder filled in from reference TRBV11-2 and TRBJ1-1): EAGVAQSPRYKIIEKRQSVAFWCNPISGHATLYWYQQILGQGPKLLIQFQNNGVVDDSQLPKDRFSAERLKGVDSTLKIQPAKLEDSAVYLCASSFGLNTEAFFGQGTRLTVV.

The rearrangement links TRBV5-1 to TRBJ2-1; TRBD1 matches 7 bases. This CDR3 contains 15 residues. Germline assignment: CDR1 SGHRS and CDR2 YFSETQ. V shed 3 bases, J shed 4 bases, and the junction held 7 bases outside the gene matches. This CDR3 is CASSYYMGQYNEQFF. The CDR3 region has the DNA TGCGCCAGCAGCTATTATATGGGACAGTACAATGAGCAGTTCTTC. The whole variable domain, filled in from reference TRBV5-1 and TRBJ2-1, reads KAGVTQTPRYLIKTRGQQVTLSCSPISGHRSVSWYQQTPGQGLQFLFEYFSETQRNKGNFPGRFSGRQFSNSRSEMNVSTLELGDSALYLCASSYYMGQYNEQFFGPGTRLTVL.

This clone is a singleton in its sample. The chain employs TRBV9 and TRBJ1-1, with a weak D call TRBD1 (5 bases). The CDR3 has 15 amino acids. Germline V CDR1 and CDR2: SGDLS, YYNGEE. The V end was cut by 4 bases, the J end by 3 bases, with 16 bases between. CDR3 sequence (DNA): TGTGCCAGCAGCCACGAGTCAGGGCCTTACACTGAAGCTTTCTTT. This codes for CASSHESGPYTEAFF. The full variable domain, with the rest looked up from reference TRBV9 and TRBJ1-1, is DSGVTQTPKHLITATGQRVTLRCSPRSGDLSVYWYQQSLDQGLQFLIQYYNGEERAKGNILERFSAQQFPDLHSELNLSSLELGDSALYFCASSHESGPYTEAFFGQGTRLTVV.

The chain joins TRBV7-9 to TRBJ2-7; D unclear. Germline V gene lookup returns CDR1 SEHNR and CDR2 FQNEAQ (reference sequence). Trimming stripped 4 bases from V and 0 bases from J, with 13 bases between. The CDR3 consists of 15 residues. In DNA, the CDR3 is TGTGCCAGCAGCTCTTCCCAGGACCGCTCCTACGAGCAGTACTTC. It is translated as CASSSSQDRSYEQYF.

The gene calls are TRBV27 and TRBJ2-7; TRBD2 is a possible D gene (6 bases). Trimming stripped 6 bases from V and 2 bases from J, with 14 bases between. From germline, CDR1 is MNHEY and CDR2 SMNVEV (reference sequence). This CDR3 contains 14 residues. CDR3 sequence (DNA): TGTGCCAGCAGCAGAGGGACTTCCGCCTACGAGCAGTACTTC. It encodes CASSRGTSAYEQYF.

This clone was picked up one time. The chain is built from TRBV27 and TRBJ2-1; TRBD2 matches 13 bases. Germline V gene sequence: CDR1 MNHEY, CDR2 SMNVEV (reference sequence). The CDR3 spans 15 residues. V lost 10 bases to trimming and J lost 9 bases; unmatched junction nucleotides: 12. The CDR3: CATNSLGTSGIEQFF. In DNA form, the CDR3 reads TGTGCCACTAACTCATTAGGGACTAGCGGGATTGAGCAGTTCTTC.

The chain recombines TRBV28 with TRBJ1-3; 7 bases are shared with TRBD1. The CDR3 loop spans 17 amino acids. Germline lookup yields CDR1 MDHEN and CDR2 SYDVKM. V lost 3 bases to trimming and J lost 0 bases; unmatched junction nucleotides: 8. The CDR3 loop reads CASSLLGQDFSGNTIYF. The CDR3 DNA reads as TGTGCCAGCAGTTTGCTAGGACAGGATTTCTCTGGAAACACCATATATTTT.